These 18 T cell receptor beta chains were sequenced from one sample in a study of OX40 agonist ivuxolimab in advanced cancers. Profiling relied on immunoSEQ multiplex PCR, and the TCRdb table lists in-frame clones only, not all of them. Among about 67,000 clones listed, over 75% were seen once. The source was CD4+ or CD8+ T cells sorted from blood, collected in a trial of the OX40 agonist ivuxolimab. The receptors were gathered from an adult with an advanced solid tumor such as melanoma, head and neck, liver or kidney cancer.

The chain combines TRBV4-1 with TRBJ2-3; weak D call: TRBD2 (6 bases). The V end was cut by 4 bases, the J end by 2 bases, with 19 bases between. Looked up from germline, CDR1 is MGHRA and CDR2 is YSYEKL. The CDR3 is 17 amino acids. In nucleotides, the CDR3 is TGCGCCAGCAGCCCCTATCTAGCGAGCCTCTCCACAGATACGCAGTATTTT. Its protein is CASSPYLASLSTDTQYF.

The V and J genes are TRBV7-9 and TRBJ2-3, with D unclear. Trimming removed 5 bases at V and 0 bases at J, with 9 bases between. CDR1 SEHNR and CDR2 FQNEAQ come from the germline V gene (reference sequence). The CDR3 extends over 14 amino acids. CDR3 sequence (DNA): TGTGCCAGCAGCACACGGAGAAGCACAGATACGCAGTATTTT. Protein product: CASSTRRSTDTQYF.

V usage is TRBV5-1 and J usage is TRBJ2-4, with no clear D. CDR1 is SGHRS, CDR2 YFSETQ, per germline. The CDR3 extends over 15 amino acids. V lost 0 bases, J lost 3 bases, and 10 bases lay in between. This CDR3 is CASSLASTSKNIQYF. The CDR3 DNA follows: TGCGCCAGCAGCTTGGCCTCGACAAGCAAAAACATTCAGTACTTC. Supplemented by reference TRBV5-1 and TRBJ2-4, the full variable domain reads KAGVTQTPRYLIKTRGQQVTLSCSPISGHRSVSWYQQTPGQGLQFLFEYFSETQRNKGNFPGRFSGRQFSNSRSEMNVSTLELGDSALYLCASSLASTSKNIQYFGAGTRLSVL.

The chain joins TRBV28 to TRBJ2-5, with D unresolved. The CDR3 covers 13 residues. The germline V gene has CDR1 MDHEN and CDR2 SYDVKM. The V and J ends lost 3 bases and 5 bases respectively, with 10 bases between them. CDR3 DNA: TGTGCCAGCAGTTTTGGCGGAGTGGAGACCCAGTACTTC. Its protein is CASSFGGVETQYF.

The chain links TRBV6-5 to TRBJ2-7; TRBD2 matches 10 bases. CDR1 MNHEY and CDR2 SVGAGI come from the germline V gene. Trimming cost V 10 bases and J 2 bases; bases outside gene matches: 8. The CDR3 is made up of 14 amino acids. The CDR3 spells CATTGLAPAYEQYF. The CDR3 DNA reads TGTGCCACAACGGGACTAGCGCCAGCCTACGAGCAGTACTTC.

This CDR3 is CASSFQGGFGNTIYF. In DNA, the CDR3 is TGTGCCAGCAGTTTTCAGGGGGGATTTGGAAACACCATATATTTT. The V gene is TRBV27, the J gene TRBJ1-3; 7 nucleotides align to TRBD1. CDR3 length equals 15 residues. Germline V lookup: CDR1 MNHEY, CDR2 SMNVEV (reference sequence). V was pared by 3 bases and J by 3 bases, with 5 bases of the junction left unmatched.

The gene calls are TRBV14 and TRBJ2-5; 9 bases align to TRBD2. V lost 4 bases, J lost 3 bases, and 12 bases stayed unmatched. CDR3 length: 17 residues. The germline CDR1 and CDR2 sequences are SGHDN and FVKESK. CDR3 DNA sequence: TGTGCCAGCAGCCTGTTCCGCGCTAGCGGGGAGAAAGAGACCCAGTACTTC. It specifies CASSLFRASGEKETQYF.

The rearrangement joins TRBV27 to TRBJ2-7; D gene uncertain. Trimming removed 5 bases from V and 3 bases from J, with 8 bases in between. Germline assignment: CDR1 MNHEY and CDR2 SMNVEV (reference sequence). CDR3 length: 12 residues. The CDR3 region is CASSHNYYEQYF. The CDR3 DNA follows: TGTGCCAGCAGTCATAACTACTACGAGCAGTACTTC.

The chain has TRBV5-1 and TRBJ2-3, with 8 bases identical to TRBD1. Trimming at V came to 4 bases and at J to 4 bases, leaving 8 bases not matched to a gene. This CDR3 has 15 residues. Per the germline V gene, CDR1 is SGHRS and CDR2 is YFSETQ. The CDR3 is CASSPTGAIADTQYF. The CDR3, as DNA: TGCGCCAGCAGCCCGACAGGGGCCATCGCAGATACGCAGTATTTT.

V and J are TRBV6-1 and TRBJ1-5, with D tentatively TRBD1 (5 bases). Germline CDR1 MNHNS, CDR2 SASEGT. V lost 6 bases to trimming and J lost 6 bases, with 18 bases between them. This CDR3 spans 15 amino acids. The CDR3 DNA sequence: TGTGCCAGCAGCAGCTTAGGGGATTATCTTCAGCCCCAGCATTTT. As protein: CASSSLGDYLQPQHF.

The rearrangement uses TRBV5-4 and TRBJ2-5; 9 bases agree with TRBD2. Germline V lookup: CDR1 SGHNT, CDR2 YYREEE (reference sequence). Germline trimming cut 2 bases from V and 11 bases from J; bases unmatched to any gene: 16. The CDR3 consists of 16 residues. The DNA of the CDR3 is TGTGCCAGCAGCTTTTTTAGCGGGAGCAACGGGGGGGAGCAGTACTTC. Protein sequence: CASSFFSGSNGGEQYF.

The V and J genes are TRBV6-1 and TRBJ1-6; perhaps TRBD1 as D (5 bases). V lost 3 bases, J lost 0 bases, and 15 bases lay in between. CDR3 size: 18 residues. From germline, CDR1 is MNHNS and CDR2 SASEGT. The CDR3: CASSDGGRRSSYNSPLHF. CDR3 coding DNA: TGTGCCAGCAGTGATGGGGGTCGGAGAAGCTCCTATAATTCACCCCTCCACTTT.

This chain links TRBV19 with TRBJ2-2; 7 bases align to TRBD1. Germline assignment: CDR1 LNHDA and CDR2 SQIVND (reference sequence). Losses at the gene ends were 6 bases for V and 1 base for J; bases not matched to a gene: 2. The length of the CDR3 is 14 residues. DNA for the CDR3: TGTGCCAGTAGGACAGGGATGAACACCGGGGAGCTGTTTTTT. Translating it yields CASRTGMNTGELFF. The full variable domain, completed using reference TRBV19 and TRBJ2-2, is DGGITQSPKYLFRKEGQNVTLSCEQNLNHDAMYWYRQDPGQGLRLIYYSQIVNDFQKGDIAEGYSVSREKKESFPLTVTSAQKNPTAFYLCASRTGMNTGELFFGEGSRLTVL.

The chain couples TRBV6-5 to TRBJ1-6; TRBD1 aligns across 10 bases. The trim removed 7 bases at V and 8 bases at J, leaving 8 bases unmatched. This CDR3 contains 15 residues. Germline values: CDR1 MNHEY, CDR2 SVGAGI. DNA for the CDR3: TGTGCCAGCACCTGGGACAGGGGATTTGATTCACCCCTCCACTTT. Amino acids: CASTWDRGFDSPLHF.

J is TRBJ2-5 and V is TRBV5-1, with D possibly matching TRBD1 (6 bases). Deletions cut 0 bases from V and 8 bases from J, with 17 bases between. Per germline, CDR1 SGHRS and CDR2 YFSETQ. CDR3 length: 15 residues. CDR3 sequence: CASSLAGHKLDTQYF. CDR3 sequence (DNA): TGCGCCAGCAGCTTGGCGGGACATAAATTAGACACCCAGTACTTC.

The V gene is TRBV7-8, the J gene TRBJ1-2; 9 bases map to TRBD1. In germline, CDR1 is SGHVS, CDR2 FQNEAQ. The V gene end was trimmed by 5 bases and the J gene end by 5 bases; junction bases not matched to a gene: 9. The CDR3 is made up of 15 amino acids. In nucleotides, the CDR3 is TGTGCCAGCAGCCCGCGCCGGGACAGGGTGTATGGCTACACCTTC. It yields the protein CASSPRRDRVYGYTF.

The V gene is TRBV7-3, the J gene TRBJ2-7; D possibly corresponds to TRBD2 (6 bases). Trimming removed 6 bases from V and 3 bases from J, with 12 bases in between. CDR1 SGHTA and CDR2 FQGTGA come from the germline V gene. The CDR3 has 13 residues. CDR3 protein: CASSGQGGYEQYF. DNA for the CDR3: TGTGCCAGCAGTGGTCAGGGAGGCTACGAGCAGTACTTC.

The chain carries TRBV4-3 and TRBJ2-7, with 8 bases matching TRBD1. V lost 0 bases to trimming and J lost 4 bases; unmatched junction nucleotides: 5. The CDR3 covers 15 residues. The germline CDR1 and CDR2 sequences are LGHNA and YSLEER. The CDR3 nucleotides read TGCGCCAGCAGCCAAGAAGGGCAGGGGGCTTACGAGCAGTACTTC. Protein product: CASSQEGQGAYEQYF.